The present T cell receptor (beta chain) was sequenced within a study of shared clonotypes between healthy human individuals (dated by TCRdb to 2018 to 2021). Regarding the research as a whole: The cohort comprised a couple of women and three men aged 18 to 49 years. For each donor, three plates each were used for CD4 naive and CD4 memory, two plates were used for CD8 naive, and one plate was used for CD8 memory. To estimate repertoire size and how much clonotypes are shared between individuals, the study performed deep sequencing of blood TCR repertoires from roughly five healthy adults. Different laboratories and diverse techniques were used to prepare libraries and sequence TCR repertoires, to increase sequencing depth and limit assay-specific biases. Between about 0.8 and 9 billion PBMCs per donor were obtained by leukapheresis. The paper as a whole reports these results and caveats: Incomplete sequencing was indicated by rarefaction of sorted-subset datasets, despite the large sequencing depth. Naive subsets generally had larger estimated clonotype richness than memory subsets did. Sampling was restricted to blood, and TCR repertoires in tissues likely differ from the TCR repertoires found in blood. The small number of donors limited the genetic and exposure-history diversity represented. About 5% of naive CD4, 3% to 4% of naive CD8, approximately 2.2% of memory CD4, and approximately 0.39% of memory CD8 clonotypes were shared across several donors. Pairwise subsampling led to the expectation that sequencing depth would affect the degree of clonotype sharing among donors. Clonotypes shared by all four sorted-subset donors showed higher generation probabilities than non-shared clonotypes.

About this clone itself: This clone's antigen is unknown. Base quality data are lacking; no much larger clone is found one base away.

Measured from the cysteine to the phenylalanine, the CDR3 is 16 residues long. The retained sequence is limited to the CDR3, 48 bases, with the frame set at the first base. For this chain, trimming is 3 bases at the V end and 0 bases at the J end, and the number of junction bases without a gene match is 0. According to the germline V gene, CDR1 reads SGDLS and CDR2 reads YYNGEE. Using the deep immunoSEQ assay, TCR CDR3 regions were amplified from genomic DNA by multiplex PCR. Genomic DNA extracted from each cell subset was distributed evenly over all wells of several immunoSEQ 96-well plates, and each plate served as one replicate. For sorted subsets, about 200 ng genomic DNA, equal to tens of thousands of T cell genomes, was loaded into each replicate PCR. The purified libraries were quantified using a Qubit 3.0 fluorometer, sized with a Bioanalyzer 2100, and then quantified again using the KAPA Library Quantification kit. Every immunoSEQ 96-well plate was sequenced on a separate single-read 150-cycle Illumina NextSeq 550 flow cell. The authors processed their data as follows. The immunoSEQ output contained only junctional sequences without quality scores, so filtering could not match that applied to full-length reads. To assign V/J genes and CDR3, sequences were annotated against IMGT germline references using PyIR, a Python wrapper for IgBLAST v1.9. Reads with weak V/J assignments (E-value above 1e-6), missing CDR3, stop codons, out-of-frame junctions, or ambiguous translated residues were removed. A V3J clonotype was defined by an identical inferred V gene, J gene, and CDR3 amino acid sequence. The percentage overlap between two repertoires was calculated by dividing the number of shared unique clonotypes by the size of the smaller repertoire. Richness of each repertoire was evaluated using RTK rarefaction, the Chao1 estimator, and Recon v2.1 estimates of unobserved clonotypes. For all TCRbeta clonotypes obtained by the gDNA method from four donors, generation probabilities were computed with OLGA. TCRdb mirrors the immuneACCESS table, restricted to in-frame sequences. Some clones are absent from its copies; in checked studies, under half trace to an unresolved V gene, and the reason for the others is unknown. V and J calls and clone size follow that table, whereas D and trimming were derived from the DNA. Recorded for this sample are some 2.3 million clones; approximately 95% of them occurred a single time. The ten largest clones represent about 0.39% of the sample.

Healthy HIV-negative adults with no recently reported acute infections or vaccinations were included as donors. All donors were Caucasian adults living in Nashville, Tennessee, USA. CD4+ T cells were enriched by magnetic negative selection, after which naive cells were positively selected on CD45RA and the negative fraction was taken as the memory subset. Blood was collected by leukapheresis, and PBMCs were isolated by Ficoll-Histopaque density gradient centrifugation and then cryopreserved in liquid nitrogen vapor phase. Purity and quantity of every magnetically sorted T cell population were checked by analytical flow cytometry. From each sorted fraction, genomic DNA was isolated and quantified by UV absorbance on a Nanodrop 2000c.

The material sequenced was naive CD4+ T cells from PBMCs. In the paper's terms, the cell subset or site label means: CD45RA+ positively selected. The chain uses TRBV9 and TRBJ2-1, and 13 bases in between align with TRBD2. This TCR was recovered from a man aged 18-30 years in good health. Some clones in this sample may be carry-over from other donors' samples. The CDR3 corresponds to CASSGTSGSSYNEQFF. The DNA sequence is given as TGTGCCAGCAGCGGGACTAGCGGGAGCTCCTACAATGAGCAGTTCTTC.